This T cell receptor beta chain came from a study of cytomegalovirus exposure and HLA in healthy donors. V gave up 8 bases and J gave up 4 bases; unmatched junction bases: 4. The CDR3 spans 13 residues. CDR1 and CDR2 (germline): MNHEY, SVGAGI. General study findings and limits: There were some public TCRs occurring in many donors, but most TCR sequences were rare. The study labeled roughly 160 TCR beta chains cytomegalovirus-associated.

Clones were read by immunoSEQ multiplex PCR, and TCRdb kept only the in-frame ones, dropping some. The profile shows a few hundred thousand clones, more than 80% of them singletons. Comment on this clone: Its specificity is unknown.

The V and J genes are TRBV6-5 and TRBJ2-2, with 7 bases fitting TRBD2. The material sequenced was PBMCs. The sequence came from a young woman in good health and CMV-seronegative. The CDR3 coding sequence is TGTGCCAGCCTTCTAGCGGTCACCGGGGAGCTGTTTTTT. It translates to CASLLAVTGELFF.